Presented here are 25 T cell receptor beta chains from one specimen sequenced in a study of identical twins. Using its own MiXCR run on the 5' RACE reads, TCRdb lists one record per CDR3 protein. The sample consists of 540,000 or so distinct CDR3 sequences, around 22% of them appearing once. The same sample was also used in a study of yellow fever vaccine responses in identical twins.

Sequencing input: CD4+ T cells sorted from blood. The receptors shown here come from a woman aged 18-35 years in good health.

This clonotype was observed many times. V is TRBV12-3 or TRBV12-4 and J is TRBJ2-1, with no clear D. Deletions cut 3 bases from V and 8 bases from J, with 5 bases between. This CDR3 is 11 amino acids long. CDR3 DNA sequence: TGTGCCAGCAGTTTTCGGCATGAGCAGTTCTTC. Translated: CASSFRHEQFF.

This clonotype showed up just a few times. A junction boundary mismatches the germline segment, possibly from a read error. The rearrangement links TRBV2 to TRBJ1-2; TRBD1 matches 12 bases. This CDR3 spans 14 amino acids. The germline V gene has CDR1 SNHLY and CDR2 FYNNEI. The CDR3 reads CVSGDRGRRNSYTF. In DNA, the CDR3 is TGTGTCAGCGGGGACAGGGGGCGAAGGAATAGCTACACCTTC.

V gene TRBV28 combines with J gene TRBJ2-3, with D possibly being TRBD1 or TRBD2 (6 bases each). The ends were cut back, 6 bases at V and 1 base at J, with 14 bases in the middle. Germline CDR1 MDHEN, CDR2 SYDVKM. This CDR3 comprises 15 residues. The CDR3 sequence: CASRVGGPGTDTQYF. The CDR3 DNA reads as TGTGCCAGCAGAGTAGGGGGGCCGGGCACAGATACGCAGTATTTT.

The V and J genes are TRBV12-3 or TRBV12-4 and TRBJ2-1; 8 bases are a match to TRBD2. The V segment lost 5 bases and the J segment 4 bases; nucleotides outside the gene matches: 4. The CDR3 is made up of 14 amino acids. Here the CDR3 reads CASSSGSLYNEQFF. The CDR3 DNA sequence: TGTGCCAGCAGTAGCGGGAGCTTATACAATGAGCAGTTCTTC.

The chain employs TRBV20-1 and TRBJ2-7, with D unclear. This CDR3 spans 11 amino acids. The germline CDR1 and CDR2 sequences are DFQATT and SNEGSKA (reference sequence). Trimming removed 6 bases from V and 3 bases from J, with 9 bases in between. This chain's CDR3 is CSASGNYEQYF. CDR3 nucleotides: TGCAGTGCAAGTGGGAACTACGAGCAGTACTTC.

The chain is built from TRBV14 and TRBJ2-5; 7 bases fit TRBD2. Germline values: CDR1 SGHDN, CDR2 FVKESK. CDR3 length: 14 residues. V shed 2 bases, J shed 7 bases, and the junction held 7 bases outside the gene matches. CDR3 sequence: CASSQRREYGTQYF. In DNA form, the CDR3 reads TGTGCCAGCAGCCAAAGGCGGGAGTACGGGACCCAGTACTTC. Full variable domain (outside the CDR3, taken from reference TRBV14 and TRBJ2-5): EAGVTQFPSHSVIEKGQTVTLRCDPISGHDNLYWYRRVMGKEIKFLLHFVKESKQDESGMPNNRFLAERTGGTYSTLKVQPAELEDSGVYFCASSQRREYGTQYFGPGTRLLVL.

The V and J genes are TRBV27 and TRBJ2-2; D is unresolved. The CDR3 has 10 residues. Germline CDR1 MNHEY, CDR2 SMNVEV (reference sequence). Deletions cut 9 bases from V and 5 bases from J, with 4 bases between. Here the CDR3 reads CARQTGELFF. As DNA, the CDR3 is TGTGCCAGACAGACCGGGGAGCTGTTTTTT.

This sequence joins TRBV5-1 and TRBJ2-5; 11 bases agree with TRBD2. CDR1 SGHRS and CDR2 YFSETQ come from the germline V gene. The V and J ends lost 3 bases and 2 bases, in that order; junction bases with no gene match: 6. The CDR3 runs 16 residues. This CDR3 reads CASSSGTSGLQETQYF. CDR3 nucleotides: TGCGCCAGCAGCTCAGGGACTAGCGGACTTCAAGAGACCCAGTACTTC. Supplemented by reference TRBV5-1 and TRBJ2-5, the full variable domain reads KAGVTQTPRYLIKTRGQQVTLSCSPISGHRSVSWYQQTPGQGLQFLFEYFSETQRNKGNFPGRFSGRQFSNSRSEMNVSTLELGDSALYLCASSSGTSGLQETQYFGPGTRLLVL.

This clonotype was recorded a few times. V is TRBV2 and J is TRBJ2-2, with 7 bases that match TRBD2. CDR3 size: 15 residues. V was pared by 5 bases and J by 1 base, with 4 bases of the junction left unmatched. Germline CDR1 is SNHLY and CDR2 is FYNNEI. The chain's CDR3 is CASSRTRQNTGELFF. The CDR3 DNA is TGTGCCAGCAGTCGGACTAGGCAGAACACCGGGGAGCTGTTTTTT. Using reference TRBV2 and TRBJ2-2 for the parts outside the CDR3, the full variable domain is EPEVTQTPSHQVTQMGQEVILRCVPISNHLYFYWYRQILGQKVEFLVSFYNNEISEKSEIFDDQFSVERPDGSNFTLKIRSTKLEDSAMYFCASSRTRQNTGELFFGEGSRLTVL.

V and J are TRBV6-5 and TRBJ1-6; D is possibly TRBD1 (5 bases). In germline, CDR1 is MNHEY, CDR2 SVGAGI. The V end was cut by 0 bases, the J end by 9 bases, with 15 bases between. The CDR3 has 16 amino acids. This CDR3 reads CASSYSNRLEGSPLHF. CDR3 coding DNA: TGTGCCAGCAGTTACTCGAACAGGCTGGAGGGTTCACCCCTCCACTTT.

This clonotype was detected only a few times. J is TRBJ2-7 and V is TRBV10-3; 8 bases fit TRBD2. The CDR3 runs to 14 residues. From germline, CDR1 is ENHRY and CDR2 SYGVKD. J was trimmed by 0 bases and V by 6 bases; bases with no gene match: 4. For the CDR3, the DNA is TGTGCCATCAGCTCCGGGACTAGCTCCTACGAGCAGTACTTC. Protein sequence: CAISSGTSSYEQYF.

The chain employs TRBV10-3 and TRBJ2-5; D is ambiguous. The ends were cut back, 6 bases at V and 0 bases at J, with 11 bases in the middle. CDR1 is ENHRY and CDR2 is SYGVKD in the germline V gene. This CDR3 contains 14 residues. The DNA for the CDR3 is TGTGCCATCAGAGGAGAATTGTACCAAGAGACCCAGTACTTC. It is translated as CAIRGELYQETQYF.

This chain links TRBV29-1 with TRBJ2-1; no clear D. The V end was cut by 6 bases, the J end by 7 bases, with 16 bases between. Germline V CDR1 and CDR2: SQVTM, ANQGSEA. This CDR3 has 13 residues. DNA of the CDR3: TGCAGCGTCCTCATCCGGTTCCAGAATGAGCAGTTCTTC. It specifies CSVLIRFQNEQFF.

This clonotype was picked up a small number of times. The chain is built from TRBV28 and TRBJ2-1; a possible D gene is TRBD2 (5 bases). The CDR3 totals 12 residues. Looked up from germline, CDR1 is MDHEN and CDR2 is SYDVKM. The V gene lost 6 bases and the J gene lost 12 bases, with 15 bases spanning the gap. The CDR3 region has the DNA TGTGCCAGCAGCCTAGCCTCGTCGCGGCAGTTCTTC. This translates into CASSLASSRQFF.

This clonotype was seen only a few times. The rearrangement links TRBV12-3 or TRBV12-4 to TRBJ2-2, with D unclear. V lost 7 bases to trimming and J lost 4 bases, with 7 bases between them. This CDR3 spans 12 amino acids. The CDR3 sequence is CASTRSTGELFF. As DNA, the CDR3 is TGTGCCAGCACTAGAAGCACCGGGGAGCTGTTTTTT.

This clonotype has just a few counts. The chain recombines TRBV27 with TRBJ2-1; D is possibly TRBD2 (7 bases). This CDR3 spans 17 amino acids. Trimming took off 6 bases at V and 7 bases at J, with 25 bases between the two ends. Germline CDR1 reads MNHEY; CDR2 reads SMNVEV (reference sequence). The CDR3 protein is CASRLLRGGKLGNEQFF. CDR3 nucleotide sequence: TGTGCCAGCAGGCTGCTTCGCGGGGGCAAATTGGGGAATGAGCAGTTCTTC.

This clonotype was seen more than once but under ten times. The chain combines TRBV6-2 or TRBV6-3 with TRBJ2-1; D is undetermined. This CDR3 contains 11 residues. V gave up 7 bases and J gave up 4 bases, with 5 bases separating them. Germline loops: CDR1 MNHEY, CDR2 SVGEGT. The CDR3 loop is CASIQYNEQFF. The CDR3, as DNA: TGTGCCAGCATTCAATACAATGAGCAGTTCTTC.

V gene TRBV6-2 or TRBV6-3 combines with J gene TRBJ2-1; 10 bases align to TRBD2. V dropped 5 bases and J dropped 0; count of bases not matched to a gene: 4. The CDR3 runs 16 residues. CDR1 and CDR2 from the germline V gene are MNHEY and SVGEGT. The DNA of the CDR3 is TGTGCCAGCAGTAAACTAGCGGGAAGCTCCTACAATGAGCAGTTCTTC. It is translated as CASSKLAGSSYNEQFF.

The chain carries TRBV20-1 and TRBJ2-1, with 10 bases that match TRBD1. Trimming removed 8 bases from V and 9 bases from J; junction bases left unmatched: 10. This CDR3 has 13 amino acids. Germline V gene data show CDR1 as DFQATT and CDR2 as SNEGSKA (reference sequence). In DNA form, the CDR3 reads TGCAGTACCAGGGACAGGGGTTCCGGTGAGCAGTTCTTC. Translated: CSTRDRGSGEQFF.

The rearrangement joins TRBV13 to TRBJ1-1, with D possibly matching TRBD1 (5 bases). Germline CDR1 is PRHDT and CDR2 is FYEKMQ (reference sequence). The V and J ends lost 3 bases and 5 bases respectively, with 16 bases between them. The CDR3 has 15 residues. The CDR3 is CASSFTGLIRTEAFF. For the CDR3, the DNA is TGTGCCAGCAGCTTTACAGGCCTAATTCGGACTGAAGCTTTCTTT.

V is TRBV6-5 and J is TRBJ2-5; tentative D call: TRBD2 (6 bases). V was clipped by 3 bases and J by 5 bases, with 16 bases between them. CDR1 MNHEY and CDR2 SVGAGI come from the germline V gene. The CDR3 is 15 residues long. The chain's CDR3 is CASSYLRDSGETQYF. Here the CDR3 DNA reads TGTGCCAGCAGTTATCTTCGGGACTCGGGGGAGACCCAGTACTTC.

Here the CDR3 reads CASRPQGAAIAKNIQYF. The CDR3, as DNA: TGTGCCAGCAGACCACAGGGGGCCGCTATAGCCAAAAACATTCAGTACTTC. The chain has TRBV28 and TRBJ2-4; TRBD1 aligns across 9 bases. CDR1 is MDHEN, CDR2 SYDVKM, per germline. CDR3 length: 17 residues. The V gene end was trimmed by 6 bases and the J gene end by 0 bases; junction bases not matched to a gene: 9.

The genes are TRBV20-1 and TRBJ2-1, with TRBD2 matching 16 bases. Germline V gives CDR1 DFQATT, CDR2 SNEGSKA (reference sequence). V lost 6 bases to trimming and J lost 12 bases; unmatched junction nucleotides: 8. This CDR3 region has 14 residues. CDR3 coding DNA: TGCAGTGCCACGGGACTAGCGGGAGGGAGGCGGCAGTTCTTC. Residues: CSATGLAGGRRQFF.

The chain joins TRBV19 to TRBJ1-2; no firm D call. Germline V CDR1 and CDR2: LNHDA, SQIVND (reference sequence). Trimming removed 7 bases from V and 1 base from J, with 10 bases in between. This CDR3 has 13 residues. This CDR3 reads CASNPANNYGYTF. DNA for the CDR3: TGTGCCAGTAACCCAGCAAATAACTATGGCTACACCTTC.

The J gene is TRBJ2-5, the V gene TRBV3-1; D call uncertain. From germline, CDR1 is LGHDT and CDR2 YNNKEL (reference sequence). Trimming removed 1 base at V and 7 bases at J, with 7 bases between. The CDR3 runs to 12 residues. The CDR3 protein is CASSQGFGTQYF. CDR3 DNA: TGTGCCAGCAGCCAAGGGTTCGGGACCCAGTACTTC.